These 18 T cell receptor beta chains share one sample of origin, sequenced in a study of T cell repertoires in ileal Crohn's disease. The table came from immunoSEQ multiplex PCR; TCRdb's copy has only in-frame clones and leaves some out. The table records roughly 7,000 clones, 80% to 95% of them present only once. The sample comprised ileal tissue. The receptors shown here come from an adult with Crohn's disease.

The V gene is TRBV5-8, the J gene TRBJ1-2; 9 positions match TRBD1. The germline V gene encodes CDR1 SGHTS and CDR2 YDEGEE. Trimming took 4 bases from V and 0 from J; bases not matched to a gene: 4. This CDR3 contains 15 residues. CDR3 amino acids: CASSRRDRANYGYTF. The CDR3 DNA follows: TGTGCCAGCAGCCGCCGGGACAGGGCTAACTATGGCTACACCTTC.

This chain uses TRBV14 with TRBJ2-1; D unclear. V was clipped by 4 bases and J by 7 bases, with 17 bases between them. Germline loops: CDR1 SGHDN, CDR2 FVKESK. This CDR3 is built from 15 residues. CDR3 amino acids: CASSPRRDPSNEQFF. In DNA form, the CDR3 reads TGTGCCAGCAGCCCGCGGAGAGACCCCTCGAATGAGCAGTTCTTC.

The CDR3 DNA is TGTGCCAGCAGGAACACGGACAGGGGCCAGCACGAGCAGTACTTC. Translating gives CASRNTDRGQHEQYF. The V call is TRBV6-6, the J call TRBJ2-7; 9 nucleotides align to TRBD1. The CDR3 consists of 15 residues. Germline V gene sequence: CDR1 MNHNY, CDR2 SVGAGI (reference sequence). V was pared by 6 bases and J by 5 bases, with 11 bases of the junction left unmatched.

The J gene is TRBJ2-2, the V gene TRBV6-1; no definite D call. The germline CDR1 and CDR2 sequences are MNHNS and SASEGT. The CDR3 contains 14 residues. V lost 2 bases and J 1 base, leaving 5 bases between the germline ends. The DNA of the CDR3 is TGTGCCAGCAGTGAACAGATGAACACCGGGGAGCTGTTTTTT. Protein: CASSEQMNTGELFF.

J is TRBJ1-5 and V is TRBV6-1, with D possibly TRBD1 on 6 matching bases. Trimming left V 5 bases short and J 4 bases short, with 15 bases between. Germline V lookup: CDR1 MNHNS, CDR2 SASEGT. The CDR3 is 15 amino acids. The CDR3 here is CASSRRGSGNQPQHF. The CDR3 nucleotides read TGTGCCAGCAGTCGCAGGGGTTCGGGAAATCAGCCCCAGCATTTT.

J is TRBJ1-1 and V is TRBV10-3; 8 bases map to TRBD1. CDR3 length: 16 amino acids. V shed 3 bases and J 4 bases; nucleotides not matched to a gene: 10. The germline CDR1 and CDR2 sequences are ENHRY and SYGVKD. The CDR3 loop is CAISDSSRGPGTEAFF. Written as DNA, the CDR3 is TGTGCCATCAGTGACTCTTCCAGGGGGCCGGGCACTGAAGCTTTCTTT.

V is TRBV5-1 and J is TRBJ2-5; D might be TRBD1 (5 bases). Trimming removed 4 bases from V and 5 bases from J, with 12 bases in between. The length of the CDR3 is 13 residues. Germline CDR1 and CDR2: SGHRS and YFSETQ. Here the CDR3 reads CASSLPGAETQYF. CDR3 nucleotides: TGCGCCAGCAGCCTCCCTGGGGCGGAGACCCAGTACTTC.

The chain has TRBV11-2 and TRBJ1-3; D unclear. This CDR3 has 14 residues. Deletions cut 1 base from V and 4 bases from J, with 8 bases between. Germline CDR1 is SGHAT and CDR2 is FQNNGV. CDR3 amino acids: CASSLAGLGNTIYF. Here the CDR3 DNA reads TGTGCCAGCAGCTTAGCGGGGTTAGGAAACACCATATATTTT.

The J gene is TRBJ2-7, the V gene TRBV15, with 7 bases that match TRBD1. Per the germline V gene, CDR1 is LNHNV and CDR2 is YYDKDF (reference sequence). Germline trimming cut 2 bases from V and 2 bases from J; bases unmatched to any gene: 6. There are 15 residues in the CDR3. The CDR3, as DNA: TGTGCCACCAGCAGACCGGGGACAGCCGCCTACGAGCAGTACTTC. Protein: CATSRPGTAAYEQYF.

This sequence joins TRBV10-3 and TRBJ2-7; D possibly corresponds to TRBD2 (5 bases). Germline values: CDR1 ENHRY, CDR2 SYGVKD. CDR3 length: 13 residues. The V and J ends lost 2 bases and 6 bases respectively, with 11 bases between them. Here the CDR3 reads CAISEGLSTEQYF. The CDR3 DNA is TGTGCCATCAGTGAGGGACTCTCCACCGAGCAGTACTTC.

This chain links TRBV28 with TRBJ2-1; no firm D call. This CDR3 is built from 12 residues. With 6 bases removed from V and 9 bases from J, the gap between germline ends came to 12 bases. Germline CDR1 MDHEN, CDR2 SYDVKM. The CDR3 DNA is TGTGCCAGCAGACTAACTTTAAGTGAGCAGTTCTTC. This translates into CASRLTLSEQFF.

The rearrangement links TRBV5-1 to TRBJ2-3; D possibly corresponds to TRBD2 (6 bases). Trimming removed 5 bases from V and 8 bases from J, with 12 bases in between. The CDR3 runs 12 residues. Germline V gene sequence: CDR1 SGHRS, CDR2 YFSETQ. In nucleotides, the CDR3 is TGCGCCAGCAGTCCCGGGACTGCTACGCAGTATTTT. It specifies CASSPGTATQYF. The full variable domain, completed using reference TRBV5-1 and TRBJ2-3, is KAGVTQTPRYLIKTRGQQVTLSCSPISGHRSVSWYQQTPGQGLQFLFEYFSETQRNKGNFPGRFSGRQFSNSRSEMNVSTLELGDSALYLCASSPGTATQYFGPGTRLTVL.

The V gene is TRBV15, the J gene TRBJ2-4; tentative D call: TRBD2 (5 bases). This CDR3 is built from 15 residues. Germline V CDR1 and CDR2: LNHNV, YYDKDF (reference sequence). Trimming took 5 bases from V and 2 from J, leaving 13 bases between them. CDR3 DNA: TGTGCCACCAGCGTAACTAGACTGACCAAAAACATTCAGTACTTC. Amino acid sequence: CATSVTRLTKNIQYF.

The chain joins TRBV29-1 to TRBJ2-5, with D perhaps matching TRBD2 (6 bases). The V end was cut by 3 bases, the J end by 5 bases, with 16 bases between. CDR1 is SQVTM, CDR2 ANQGSEA, per germline. CDR3 length equals 14 residues. As DNA, the CDR3 is TGCAGCGTTGATCCGGGAGACCCTCGGGAGACCCAGTACTTC. Translation: CSVDPGDPRETQYF. The entire variable domain, with the rest obtained from reference TRBV29-1 and TRBJ2-5, is as follows: SAVISQKPSRDICQRGTSLTIQCQVDSQVTMMFWYRQQPGQSLTLIATANQGSEATYESGFVIDKFPISRPNLTFSTLTVSNMSPEDSSIYLCSVDPGDPRETQYFGPGTRLLVL.

The rearrangement uses TRBV11-2 and TRBJ2-3; D may be TRBD2 (6 bases). The length of the CDR3 is 16 residues. The germline gives CDR1 SGHAT, CDR2 FQNNGV. Deletions cut 3 bases from V and 0 bases from J, with 13 bases between. The CDR3 sequence: CASSFAWRGSTDTQYF. The CDR3 DNA reads as TGTGCCAGCAGCTTTGCATGGCGGGGTAGCACAGATACGCAGTATTTT.

V usage is TRBV6-6 and J usage is TRBJ2-7; 9 bases match TRBD2. Germline V gene sequence: CDR1 MNHNY, CDR2 SVGAGI (reference sequence). The J segment lost 1 base and the V segment lost 2 bases, leaving 3 bases of the junction unmatched. CDR3 length equals 15 residues. The CDR3 DNA reads as TGTGCCAGCAGTTACATGAGCGGGAGGTCCTACGAGCAGTACTTC. It codes for CASSYMSGRSYEQYF.

The chain carries TRBV5-1 and TRBJ1-2; possible D gene TRBD1, 5 bases. The CDR3 extends over 14 amino acids. Germline CDR1 and CDR2: SGHRS and YFSETQ. The V and J ends lost 5 bases and 2 bases respectively, with 13 bases between them. The CDR3 DNA is TGCGCCAGCAGTTTTGACAGCCCAAACTATGGCTACACCTTC. It specifies CASSFDSPNYGYTF.

The chain has TRBV28 and TRBJ1-5, with a possible D match to TRBD1 (6 bases). CDR1 and CDR2 from the germline V gene are MDHEN and SYDVKM. With 8 bases removed from V and 0 bases from J, the gap between germline ends came to 20 bases. This CDR3 region has 17 residues. The CDR3 here is CASGYSGQLYSNQPQHF. DNA for the CDR3: TGTGCCAGCGGGTATTCTGGACAGCTCTATAGCAATCAGCCCCAGCATTTT.